The 27 T cell receptor beta chains below come from one sample, sequenced in a study of shared clonotypes between healthy human individuals. TCRdb's copy holds only in-frame clones and misses some; the assay was immunoSEQ multiplex PCR. The sample carries 2 million to 2.5 million clones, under 95% recorded once. Sequencing was done on a sample of naive CD4+ T cells from PBMCs. This sample's subset: CD45RA+ positively selected. The receptors shown here come from a man between 18 and 35 years old in good health. Some clones in this sample may be carry-over from other donors' samples.

The chain is built from TRBV18 and TRBJ2-6; possible D gene TRBD1, 5 bases. V lost 6 bases to trimming and J lost 0 bases, with 15 bases between them. CDR1 is KGHSH and CDR2 is LQKENI in the germline V gene. The CDR3 has 17 amino acids. The CDR3 bases are TGTGCCAGCTCGGAAACAGGTAGAAACTCTGGGGCCAACGTCCTGACTTTC. The encoded protein is CASSETGRNSGANVLTF.

This sequence joins TRBV27 and TRBJ2-7, with 8 nucleotides matching TRBD1. The V segment lost 3 bases and the J segment 2 bases; nucleotides outside the gene matches: 9. Germline values: CDR1 MNHEY, CDR2 SMNVEV (reference sequence). The CDR3 sequence is 16 residues long. The DNA for the CDR3 is TGTGCCAGCAGTTTCTTGGGACAGGCCTCCGCCTACGAGCAGTACTTC. Amino acid sequence: CASSFLGQASAYEQYF.

The gene calls are TRBV15 and TRBJ2-3; 7 nucleotides agree with TRBD2. Germline assignment: CDR1 LNHNV and CDR2 YYDKDF (reference sequence). The J segment lost 5 bases and the V segment lost 5 bases, leaving 7 bases of the junction unmatched. This CDR3 is built from 14 residues. The DNA for the CDR3 is TGTGCCACCAGCCTCGCGGGAGTGGTAGATACGCAGTATTTT. Encoded protein: CATSLAGVVDTQYF. The whole variable domain, filled in from reference TRBV15 and TRBJ2-3, reads DAMVIQNPRYQVTQFGKPVTLSCSQTLNHNVMYWYQQKSSQAPKLLFHYYDKDFNNEADTPDNFQSRRPNTSFCFLDIRSPGLGDTAMYLCATSLAGVVDTQYFGPGTRLTVL.

This chain connects TRBV5-1 to TRBJ2-7; 8 bases line up with TRBD1. Losses at the gene ends were 1 base for V and 5 bases for J; bases not matched to a gene: 5. In germline, CDR1 is SGHRS, CDR2 YFSETQ. CDR3 length equals 14 residues. CDR3 sequence: CASSLKAGGNEQYF. CDR3 nucleotide sequence: TGCGCCAGCAGCTTGAAGGCAGGGGGCAACGAGCAGTACTTC. The entire variable domain, with the rest obtained from reference TRBV5-1 and TRBJ2-7, is as follows: KAGVTQTPRYLIKTRGQQVTLSCSPISGHRSVSWYQQTPGQGLQFLFEYFSETQRNKGNFPGRFSGRQFSNSRSEMNVSTLELGDSALYLCASSLKAGGNEQYFGPGTRLTVT.

The rearrangement uses TRBV11-2 and TRBJ1-1; TRBD1 aligns across 10 bases. Per the germline V gene, CDR1 is SGHAT and CDR2 is FQNNGV. The CDR3 runs to 14 residues. Losses at the gene ends were 8 bases for V and 4 bases for J; bases not matched to a gene: 7. CDR3 loop: CASPRTGGSTEAFF. DNA of the CDR3: TGTGCCAGCCCCAGGACAGGGGGGAGCACTGAAGCTTTCTTT.

This chain links TRBV6-1 with TRBJ1-2; 10 bases are a match to TRBD1. J gave up 4 bases and V 1 base, and 9 bases lay outside the gene matches. The germline V gene encodes CDR1 MNHNS and CDR2 SASEGT. The CDR3 is 17 residues long. CDR3 sequence reads: CASSEVIGTGAFYGYTF. The CDR3 DNA sequence: TGTGCCAGCAGTGAAGTTATTGGGACAGGGGCCTTCTATGGCTACACCTTC.

V gene TRBV18 combines with J gene TRBJ2-1, with D maybe TRBD1 (6 bases). Germline assignment: CDR1 KGHSH and CDR2 LQKENI. V shed 2 bases and J shed 3 bases, with 8 bases lying between them. The CDR3 is 14 residues long. CDR3: CASSPTDSYNEQFF. In DNA, the CDR3 is TGTGCCAGCTCACCAACGGACAGCTACAATGAGCAGTTCTTC.

V is TRBV5-1 and J is TRBJ2-1; 12 bases align to TRBD2. Germline assignment: CDR1 SGHRS and CDR2 YFSETQ. Trimming took 0 bases from V and 11 from J; bases not matched to a gene: 6. The CDR3 runs 15 residues. The CDR3 region is CASSLGLAGELKQFF. CDR3 nucleotide sequence: TGCGCCAGCAGCTTGGGACTAGCGGGAGAACTTAAGCAGTTCTTC.

CDR3 in amino acids: CASSEGTAMEAFF. The CDR3 DNA reads as TGCGCCAGCAGCGAGGGGACCGCCATGGAAGCTTTCTTT. The rearrangement joins TRBV5-1 to TRBJ1-1, with a possible D match to TRBD1 (5 bases). Germline-derived CDR1 and CDR2 are SGHRS and YFSETQ. The CDR3 totals 13 residues. The V end was cut by 4 bases, the J end by 8 bases, with 15 bases between.

The chain uses TRBV19 and TRBJ1-3; tentative D call: TRBD1 (6 bases). V gave up 5 bases and J gave up 4 bases, with 12 bases separating them. This CDR3 comprises 14 residues. Germline CDR1 reads LNHDA; CDR2 reads SQIVND (reference sequence). CDR3 in DNA: TGTGCCAGTAGTGTACAGGGCTCAGGAAACACCATATATTTT. As protein: CASSVQGSGNTIYF.

The rearrangement joins TRBV25-1 to TRBJ2-1; 11 bases agree with TRBD2. Germline CDR1 reads MGHDK; CDR2 reads SYGVNS. The CDR3 sequence is 15 residues long. Losses at the gene ends were 4 bases for V and 2 bases for J; bases not matched to a gene: 1. The CDR3 DNA reads as TGTGCCAGCAGTGCGACTAGCGGGGCCTACAATGAGCAGTTCTTC. It is translated as CASSATSGAYNEQFF.

The chain is built from TRBV11-1 and TRBJ2-7, with D tentatively TRBD1 (6 bases). Trimming left V 5 bases short and J 1 base short, with 12 bases between. Germline CDR1 SGHAT, CDR2 FQDESV (reference sequence). There are 14 residues in the CDR3. This CDR3 is CASSPRQASYEQYF. The CDR3 DNA follows: TGTGCCAGCAGCCCGAGACAGGCGTCCTACGAGCAGTACTTC.

The rearrangement links TRBV2 to TRBJ2-3, with unresolved D. Per germline, CDR1 SNHLY and CDR2 FYNNEI. The CDR3 consists of 15 residues. V was trimmed by 4 bases and J by 2 bases, leaving 13 bases between them. CDR3 sequence: CASSAGPVVTDTQYF. DNA of the CDR3: TGTGCCAGCAGTGCCGGGCCTGTTGTCACAGATACGCAGTATTTT.

This clone showed up just once. The chain employs TRBV11-2 and TRBJ2-2; 7 nucleotides align to TRBD1. Trimming removed 4 bases from V and 3 bases from J; junction bases left unmatched: 8. The CDR3 runs 16 residues. Looked up from germline, CDR1 is SGHAT and CDR2 is FQNNGV. DNA for the CDR3: TGTGCCAGCAGCTCCGAGGGGGCTAGGGACACCGGGGAGCTGTTTTTT. Protein product: CASSSEGARDTGELFF. Full variable domain (outside the CDR3, taken from reference TRBV11-2 and TRBJ2-2): EAGVAQSPRYKIIEKRQSVAFWCNPISGHATLYWYQQILGQGPKLLIQFQNNGVVDDSQLPKDRFSAERLKGVDSTLKIQPAKLEDSAVYLCASSSEGARDTGELFFGEGSRLTVL.

The V and J genes are TRBV11-2 and TRBJ2-7; TRBD1 agrees at 7 bases. The CDR3 has 13 residues. The V segment lost 7 bases and the J segment 7 bases; nucleotides outside the gene matches: 10. The germline V gene has CDR1 SGHAT and CDR2 FQNNGV. The CDR3 spells CASIRGPEREQYF. In nucleotides, the CDR3 is TGTGCCAGCATTAGGGGGCCCGAGCGGGAGCAGTACTTC.

This chain links TRBV28 with TRBJ1-5, with D maybe TRBD1 (5 bases). Trimming pared 4 bases from V and 3 bases from J, leaving 19 bases between. Germline loops: CDR1 MDHEN, CDR2 SYDVKM. The CDR3 spans 17 residues. CDR3 sequence (DNA): TGTGCCAGCAGTTCTCCGGGCGGGGACGGATCCAATCAGCCCCAGCATTTT. This gives the protein CASSSPGGDGSNQPQHF.

The sample holds one count of this clone. The rearrangement uses TRBV28 and TRBJ2-7, with D perhaps TRBD2 (6 bases). Germline-derived CDR1 and CDR2 are MDHEN and SYDVKM. The CDR3 spans 13 residues. The germline V and J ends were trimmed by 6 bases and 0 bases, with 9 bases remaining between them. Written as DNA, the CDR3 is TGTGCCAGCAGGGTAGCGGACTCCTACGAGCAGTACTTC. It is translated as CASRVADSYEQYF.

The genes are TRBV7-9 and TRBJ1-1; no firm D call. V was shortened by 5 bases and J by 0 bases, with 22 bases between the two germline ends. CDR3 size: 18 residues. The germline V gene encodes CDR1 SEHNR and CDR2 FQNEAQ (reference sequence). Here the CDR3 reads CASSKNIGPLGMNTEAFF. CDR3 nucleotide sequence: TGTGCCAGCAGCAAAAACATCGGACCGCTAGGTATGAACACTGAAGCTTTCTTT. Full variable domain (missing parts from reference TRBV7-9 and TRBJ1-1): DTGVSQNPRHKITKRGQNVTFRCDPISEHNRLYWYRQTLGQGPEFLTYFQNEAQLEKSRLLSDRFSAERPKGSFSTLEIQRTEQGDSAMYLCASSKNIGPLGMNTEAFFGQGTRLTVV.

The chain is built from TRBV28 and TRBJ2-5; no reliable D call. V was clipped by 5 bases and J by 5 bases, with 9 bases between them. Per germline, CDR1 MDHEN and CDR2 SYDVKM. The length of the CDR3 is 12 residues. This CDR3 is CASSVQLETQYF. The CDR3 region has the DNA TGTGCCAGCAGTGTACAGCTGGAGACCCAGTACTTC.

This clone has a handful of counts. The chain couples TRBV9 to TRBJ1-1; no reliable D call. V lost 3 bases and J lost 0, with 12 bases in between. CDR1 and CDR2 (germline): SGDLS, YYNGEE. The CDR3 totals 15 residues. This CDR3 reads CASSANGRVNTEAFF. CDR3 nucleotide sequence: TGTGCCAGCAGCGCGAACGGACGGGTGAACACTGAAGCTTTCTTT. Filled out from reference TRBV9 and TRBJ1-1, the complete variable domain reads DSGVTQTPKHLITATGQRVTLRCSPRSGDLSVYWYQQSLDQGLQFLIQYYNGEERAKGNILERFSAQQFPDLHSELNLSSLELGDSALYFCASSANGRVNTEAFFGQGTRLTVV.

This clone has just a few counts. The rearrangement joins TRBV4-3 to TRBJ1-1, with D maybe TRBD1 (5 bases). The CDR3 consists of 13 residues. Looked up from germline, CDR1 is LGHNA and CDR2 is YSLEER. V lost 5 bases to trimming and J lost 6 bases, with 13 bases between them. In nucleotides, the CDR3 is TGCGCCAGCAGCTCAGGGCGTGCGGCTGAAGCTTTCTTT. It is translated as CASSSGRAAEAFF.

The J gene is TRBJ2-1, the V gene TRBV5-1; D remains unclear. This CDR3 has 17 residues. Germline V lookup: CDR1 SGHRS, CDR2 YFSETQ. Trimming stripped 2 bases from V and 0 bases from J, with 15 bases between. Written as DNA, the CDR3 is TGCGCCAGCAGCTTTCGCAGCCCCCAGAGCTCCTACAATGAGCAGTTCTTC. Encoded protein: CASSFRSPQSSYNEQFF.

In this sample, this clone turned up once. The rearrangement joins TRBV9 to TRBJ2-2; TRBD1 or TRBD2 may be the D gene (5 bases each). Trimming pared 4 bases from V and 3 bases from J, leaving 7 bases between. Germline values: CDR1 SGDLS, CDR2 YYNGEE. CDR3 size: 13 residues. The CDR3 is CASSRGDTGELFF. The CDR3 nucleotides read TGTGCCAGCAGCAGGGGAGACACCGGGGAGCTGTTTTTT.

This chain links TRBV6-4 with TRBJ2-3; D might be TRBD2 (5 bases). The germline V gene has CDR1 MRHNA and CDR2 SNTAGT. V was clipped by 0 bases and J by 7 bases, with 5 bases between them. The CDR3 is made up of 12 amino acids. The CDR3 loop reads CASSDSTNTQYF. The CDR3 bases are TGTGCCAGCAGTGACTCGACTAATACGCAGTATTTT.

This clone has a single count. V and J are TRBV18 and TRBJ2-4; tentative D call: TRBD1 (6 bases). There are 15 residues in the CDR3. The germline CDR1 and CDR2 sequences are KGHSH and LQKENI. The ends were cut back, 5 bases at V and 2 bases at J, with 13 bases in the middle. The CDR3 nucleotides are TGTGCCAGCTCAAAGGGGGATTCGACCAAAAACATTCAGTACTTC. It codes for CASSKGDSTKNIQYF. Complete variable domain (other parts from reference TRBV18 and TRBJ2-4): NAGVMQNPRHLVRRRGQEARLRCSPMKGHSHVYWYRQLPEEGLKFMVYLQKENIIDESGMPKERFSAEFPKEGPSILRIQQVVRGDSAAYFCASSKGDSTKNIQYFGAGTRLSVL.

This chain uses TRBV7-6 with TRBJ1-1; D gene ambiguous. CDR1 and CDR2 (germline): SGHVS, FNYEAQ. The CDR3 has 13 amino acids. Trimming took off 2 bases at V and 5 bases at J, with 9 bases between the two ends. DNA of the CDR3: TGTGCCAGCAGCTTAAATATGGTTACTGAAGCTTTCTTT. Protein product: CASSLNMVTEAFF. Drawing the rest from reference TRBV7-6 and TRBJ1-1, the complete variable domain is GAGVSQSPRYKVTKRGQDVALRCDPISGHVSLYWYRQALGQGPEFLTYFNYEAQQDKSGLPNDRFSAERPEGSISTLTIQRTEQRDSAMYRCASSLNMVTEAFFGQGTRLTVV.

The genes are TRBV9 and TRBJ1-3; D is undetermined. CDR1 and CDR2 from the germline V gene are SGDLS and YYNGEE. Between the trimmed V and J ends, which lost 2 bases and 2 bases, there was a span of 5 bases. The CDR3 is 13 amino acids. The CDR3 DNA follows: TGTGCCAGCAGCGTTACGGCTGGAAACACCATATATTTT. As protein: CASSVTAGNTIYF.